The 29 T cell receptor beta chains given below trace back to one sample, sequenced in a study of human T cells and chemical hapten exposure. Time point: patch test 1, 2 weeks after DPC sensitization. Treatment described: therapeutic diphenylcyclopropenone sensitization with weekly scalp DPC. TCRdb itself ran the RACE reads through MiXCR, one entry per CDR3 protein. The sample holds 150,000 to 200,000 distinct CDR3 sequences, 20% to 25% seen once. The sample in question was whole blood, obtained in connection with sensitization to the hapten diphenylcyclopropenone (DPC). The source is a woman aged 50 to 60 with alopecia areata. Some clones in this sample may be carry-over from other donors' samples.

This clonotype was counted only a few times. The V gene is TRBV20-1, the J gene TRBJ2-5; D remains ambiguous. This CDR3 region has 13 residues. Germline V lookup: CDR1 DFQATT, CDR2 SNEGSKA (reference sequence). V was clipped by 2 bases and J by 2 bases, with 9 bases between them. The CDR3 sequence: CSARIPSQETQYF. CDR3 nucleotides: TGCAGTGCTAGAATCCCATCTCAAGAGACCCAGTACTTC.

The chain has TRBV7-2 and TRBJ2-3, with 9 bases lining up with TRBD2. Germline CDR1 reads SGHTA; CDR2 reads FQGNSA. V trimming: 1 base; J trimming: 7 bases; junction bases outside the gene matches: 3. The CDR3 has 14 residues. Here the CDR3 reads CASSLVGTSNTQYF. The CDR3, as DNA: TGTGCCAGCAGCTTAGTAGGGACTAGCAATACGCAGTATTTT.

This rearrangement joins TRBV11-2 to TRBJ2-7; TRBD2 might be the D (6 bases). From germline, CDR1 is SGHAT and CDR2 FQNNGV. The V and J ends lost 5 bases and 3 bases respectively, with 14 bases between them. The CDR3 runs to 14 residues. This CDR3 reads CASSPSGTFYEQYF. The CDR3 bases are TGTGCCAGCAGCCCATCCGGGACTTTCTACGAGCAGTACTTC.

CDR3 DNA sequence: TGTGCCAGCAGAAACCTGGGGACAGGGCTCTACGAGCAGTACTTC. This codes for CASRNLGTGLYEQYF. This chain joins TRBV12-3 or TRBV12-4 and TRBJ2-7; 9 nucleotides align to TRBD1. This CDR3 has 15 amino acids. V dropped 6 bases and J dropped 3; count of bases not matched to a gene: 9.

This chain connects TRBV5-1 to TRBJ2-1; possible D gene TRBD2, 6 bases. This CDR3 comprises 18 residues. Germline CDR1 is SGHRS and CDR2 is YFSETQ. The V gene lost 4 bases and the J gene lost 0 bases, with 20 bases spanning the gap. The CDR3 coding sequence is TGCGCCAGCAGCCTCCGGGCCAAGGGAGGCAGCTCCTACAATGAGCAGTTCTTC. Its protein is CASSLRAKGGSSYNEQFF.

The rearrangement links TRBV5-1 to TRBJ2-5; 7 bases agree with TRBD1. Losses at the gene ends were 5 bases for V and 2 bases for J; bases not matched to a gene: 3. This CDR3 has 13 residues. Looked up from germline, CDR1 is SGHRS and CDR2 is YFSETQ. CDR3: CASSGGQQETQYF. For the CDR3, the DNA is TGCGCCAGCAGTGGGGGACAGCAAGAGACCCAGTACTTC.

This rearrangement joins TRBV2 to TRBJ2-5; TRBD2 is a possible D gene (5 bases). Germline CDR1 reads SNHLY; CDR2 reads FYNNEI. This CDR3 has 13 residues. Between the trimmed V and J ends, which lost 7 bases and 3 bases, there was a span of 12 bases. CDR3 residues: CASTEREKETQYF. The CDR3 DNA reads as TGTGCCAGCACCGAAAGGGAGAAAGAGACCCAGTACTTC.

The table lists this clonotype with many counts. The genes are TRBV6-1 and TRBJ2-1, with TRBD2 identical over 8 bases. Losses at the gene ends were 5 bases for V and 7 bases for J; bases not matched to a gene: 7. The CDR3 totals 14 residues. Germline CDR1 and CDR2: MNHNS and SASEGT. CDR3 DNA sequence: TGTGCCAGCAGTACAGGCGGGAGGTTGAATGAGCAGTTCTTC. Translating gives CASSTGGRLNEQFF.

This clonotype was detected a few times. The chain combines TRBV28 with TRBJ2-7; no definite D call. This CDR3 spans 13 amino acids. Trimming shortened V by 5 bases and J by 5 bases, and 13 bases separated the two germline ends. Per germline, CDR1 MDHEN and CDR2 SYDVKM. CDR3: CASSPARRDEQYF. CDR3 coding DNA: TGTGCCAGCAGTCCTGCCCGCCGGGACGAGCAGTACTTC.

This clonotype has more than one count but fewer than ten. The chain recombines TRBV5-4 with TRBJ1-1; the D is unclear. The CDR3 is made up of 15 amino acids. Trimming stripped 0 bases from V and 3 bases from J, with 12 bases between. The V gene's germline CDR1 is SGHNT and CDR2 YYREEE (reference sequence). The CDR3 spells CASSLEPLMDTEAFF. For the CDR3, the DNA is TGTGCCAGCAGCTTGGAGCCACTGATGGACACTGAAGCTTTCTTT.

This chain joins TRBV6-1 and TRBJ1-5, with 7 nucleotides matching TRBD1. V lost 7 bases, J lost 6 bases, and 9 bases stayed unmatched. The CDR3 covers 14 residues. Germline values: CDR1 MNHNS, CDR2 SASEGT. In DNA, the CDR3 is TGTGCCAGCAAGGCGGACAGGTGGCCTCAGCCCCAGCATTTT. Translated: CASKADRWPQPQHF.

This rearrangement joins TRBV6-1 to TRBJ2-7; 10 bases match TRBD2. The germline CDR1 and CDR2 sequences are MNHNS and SASEGT. J lost 4 bases, V lost 4 bases, and 4 bases had no gene match. The CDR3 consists of 14 residues. The CDR3 region has the DNA TGTGCCAGCAGTGTCCTAGCGGGAGTGTACGAGCAGTACTTC. Translation gives CASSVLAGVYEQYF.

This chain connects TRBV21-1 to TRBJ2-3; the D call TRBD2 from the table was never checked on the DNA. TRBV21-1 constitutes a pseudogene. This CDR3 has 16 residues. CDR3 protein: CASSISSGSSTDTQYF. The CDR3 nucleotides are TGTGCCAGCAGCATTTCTAGCGGGAGTTCCACAGATACGCAGTATTTT.

This clonotype has only a few counts. This rearrangement joins TRBV20-1 to TRBJ2-7, with 10 bases lining up with TRBD2. CDR3 length: 16 amino acids. CDR1 and CDR2 from the germline V gene are DFQATT and SNEGSKA (reference sequence). V trimming: 5 bases; J trimming: 0 bases; junction bases outside the gene matches: 10. The CDR3 DNA sequence: TGCAGTGCTGAACCGCTACTAGCGGGGAGCTCCTACGAGCAGTACTTC. It encodes CSAEPLLAGSSYEQYF.

The sample holds many counts of this clonotype. The chain uses TRBV20-1 and TRBJ1-2; TRBD1 matches 7 bases. With 0 bases clipped from V and 4 bases from J, the junction kept 8 bases outside the gene matches. Germline CDR1 is DFQATT and CDR2 is SNEGSKA (reference sequence). The CDR3 has 15 residues. CDR3 bases: TGCAGTGCTAGAGATCCTATGGGACAGAGCTATGGCTACACCTTC. It is translated as CSARDPMGQSYGYTF.

The J gene is TRBJ2-5, the V gene TRBV3-1, with 10 nucleotides matching TRBD2. The CDR3 has 16 amino acids. V lost 3 bases and J lost 7; bases outside the gene matches: 11. The V gene's germline CDR1 is LGHDT and CDR2 YNNKEL (reference sequence). The CDR3 DNA is TGTGCCAGCAGCCACGGACTAGCGGAGGGCTTGGGGACCCAGTACTTC. Its protein product is CASSHGLAEGLGTQYF.

This chain joins TRBV19 and TRBJ2-3; D might be TRBD2 (5 bases). Germline values: CDR1 LNHDA, CDR2 SQIVND (reference sequence). This CDR3 comprises 15 residues. Trimming removed 7 bases from V and 0 bases from J, with 14 bases in between. CDR3 DNA: TGTGCCAGTACGGACTGGGCGGGCAGCACAGATACGCAGTATTTT. Protein sequence: CASTDWAGSTDTQYF.

This chain connects TRBV13 to TRBJ2-3; 7 bases are shared with TRBD2. CDR1 PRHDT and CDR2 FYEKMQ come from the germline V gene (reference sequence). The junction had 7 bases not matched to a gene; V was cut back by 6 bases and J by 4 bases. The length of the CDR3 is 14 residues. The CDR3 loop is CASRRSGNADTQYF. The CDR3 DNA sequence: TGTGCCAGCAGAAGAAGCGGGAATGCAGATACGCAGTATTTT.

This clonotype has at least ten counts. This chain joins TRBV6-2 or TRBV6-3 and TRBJ2-2, with TRBD2 identical over 8 bases. V was clipped by 4 bases and J by 2 bases; unmatched bases: 9. There are 17 residues in the CDR3. The germline gives CDR1 MNHEY, CDR2 SVGEGT. DNA for the CDR3: TGTGCCAGCAGTTTTCCAGGACTAGCCGGTAACACCGGGGAGCTGTTTTTT. This gives the protein CASSFPGLAGNTGELFF.

V usage is TRBV7-9 and J usage is TRBJ2-1; 14 bases fit TRBD2. This CDR3 spans 17 amino acids. V shed 8 bases, J shed 6 bases, and the junction held 12 bases outside the gene matches. Germline loops: CDR1 SEHNR, CDR2 FQNEAQ (reference sequence). The CDR3 coding sequence is TGTGCCAGCCCCACTACGGGACTAGCGGGAGTGAGCAATGAGCAGTTCTTC. Encoded protein: CASPTTGLAGVSNEQFF.

This clonotype showed up many times. CDR3 coding DNA: TGCAGCGGTGCCGGCTCCGGGGGCACTGAAGCTTTCTTT. Translating it yields CSGAGSGGTEAFF. V and J are TRBV29-1 and TRBJ1-1, with D possibly TRBD1 on 5 matching bases. Germline values: CDR1 SQVTM, CDR2 ANQGSEA. Trimming removed 7 bases at V and 4 bases at J, with 16 bases between. CDR3 size: 13 residues. The full variable domain, with the rest looked up from reference TRBV29-1 and TRBJ1-1, is SAVISQKPSRDICQRGTSLTIQCQVDSQVTMMFWYRQQPGQSLTLIATANQGSEATYESGFVIDKFPISRPNLTFSTLTVSNMSPEDSSIYLCSGAGSGGTEAFFGQGTRLTVV.

The chain employs TRBV5-1 and TRBJ1-1; D is ambiguous. The CDR3 contains 14 residues. Germline assignment: CDR1 SGHRS and CDR2 YFSETQ. V lost 0 bases to trimming and J lost 1 base, with 7 bases between them. The CDR3 protein is CASSLGLENTEAFF. In nucleotides, the CDR3 is TGCGCCAGCAGCTTGGGCCTGGAGAACACTGAAGCTTTCTTT.

This clonotype was counted a few times. The J gene is TRBJ2-1, the V gene TRBV7-9; no clear D. Trimming pared 2 bases from V and 9 bases from J, leaving 14 bases between. The length of the CDR3 is 14 residues. Germline CDR1 and CDR2: SEHNR and FQNEAQ (reference sequence). CDR3 DNA sequence: TGTGCCAGCAGCTTATCCATTCTTGTCTTTGAGCAGTTCTTC. Translating gives CASSLSILVFEQFF.

CDR3 region: CSASRGALGSNQPQHF. The CDR3 DNA reads as TGCAGTGCTAGTAGGGGAGCCCTCGGGAGCAATCAGCCCCAGCATTTT. This chain joins TRBV20-1 and TRBJ1-5; D possibly corresponds to TRBD1 (5 bases). The germline V and J ends were trimmed by 3 bases and 1 base, with 16 bases remaining between them. The germline V gene encodes CDR1 DFQATT and CDR2 SNEGSKA (reference sequence). CDR3 length: 16 amino acids.

The rearrangement joins TRBV29-1 to TRBJ2-2; TRBD2 matches 12 bases. Per germline, CDR1 SQVTM and CDR2 ANQGSEA. This CDR3 has 13 amino acids. V shed 7 bases and J 5 bases; nucleotides not matched to a gene: 2. CDR3 in DNA: TGCAGCGCCCTAGCGGGAGGGACCGGGGAGCTGTTTTTT. This sequence encodes CSALAGGTGELFF.

The chain carries TRBV5-6 and TRBJ1-2, with a possible D match to TRBD1 (6 bases). The V and J ends lost 4 bases and 0 bases respectively, with 10 bases between them. The length of the CDR3 is 14 residues. In germline, CDR1 is SGHDT, CDR2 YYEEEE. The CDR3 loop is CASSHGQTNYGYTF. The CDR3 nucleotides read TGTGCCAGCAGCCACGGACAGACTAACTATGGCTACACCTTC.

This clonotype occurred a few times. J is TRBJ1-6 and V is TRBV20-1; D call uncertain. V lost 1 base and J 10 bases, leaving 11 bases between the germline ends. The V gene's germline CDR1 is DFQATT and CDR2 SNEGSKA (reference sequence). The CDR3 is 13 amino acids. CDR3 in amino acids: CSARGYSDSPLHF. CDR3 DNA sequence: TGCAGTGCTAGAGGGTACAGTGACTCACCCCTCCACTTT.

J is TRBJ1-5 and V is TRBV24-1; D unresolved. V lost 3 bases and J lost 3, with 2 bases in between. There are 12 residues in the CDR3. Germline CDR1 KGHDR, CDR2 SFDVKD. CDR3 region: CATSDNNQPQHF. The CDR3 bases are TGTGCCACCAGTGATAACAATCAGCCCCAGCATTTT.

The genes are TRBV12-3 or TRBV12-4 and TRBJ2-2; 12 bases align to TRBD2. The ends lost 10 bases at V and 4 bases at J; junction bases unmatched: 7. The CDR3 sequence is 15 residues long. CDR3 DNA: TGTGCCACCAAACTAGCGGGAGGAAGCACCGGGGAGCTGTTTTTT. Its translation: CATKLAGGSTGELFF.